This T cell receptor beta chain was captured in a study of T cell responses to AZD1222 COVID-19 vaccine. With regard to this clone: Its target is unknown.

Study results and limitations: When two AZD1222 doses had been given, Spike-specific TCR breadth and depth rose. Just a handful of AZD1222 recipients were seropositive at baseline.

Germline CDR1 is MGHRA and CDR2 is YSYEKL. CDR3 length: 14 amino acids. V gave up 1 base and J gave up 8 bases, with 12 bases separating them. Only in-frame clones appear in the TCRdb table, and some are missing; sequencing was by immunoSEQ multiplex PCR. In the table there are 150,000 or so clones, over 90% of which are singletons. The sample was peripheral blood, taken 28 days after the second AZD1222 dose. The clonotype originates from an adult who received the AZD1222 COVID-19 vaccine. This rearrangement joins TRBV4-1 to TRBJ2-1; either TRBD1 or TRBD2 may fit D (5 bases each). The DNA for the CDR3 is TGCGCCAGCAGCCAAGGTGGGAGAGGGGATGAGCAGTTCTTC. Translation gives CASSQGGRGDEQFF.